This T cell receptor beta chain was sequenced during a study of type 1 and type 2 diabetes patients. Turning to the study itself: CD4+ or CD8+ T cells were positively selected from PBMCs with microbeads. Study-level results: Highly-expanded CD4+ clones were few in type 2 diabetes, median one, 3.9% of reads. Type 1 diabetes repertoires were significantly less diverse than type 2 diabetes ones. V and J gene usage correlated at roughly 0.97 between type 2 diabetes and control samples.

Amplification started from genomic DNA. Amplification of the beta chain CDR3 used 30 forward and 13 reverse multiplex primers. TCRdb fed the multiplex PCR reads into MiXCR, producing one record per CDR3 protein. This table holds 280,000 or so distinct CDR3 sequences, around 47% found once. The CDR3 has 14 amino acids. Trimming took 5 bases from V and 5 from J; bases not matched to a gene: 7. Germline CDR1 MNHNS, CDR2 SASEGT. Comments on this clonotype: The target antigen is unknown.

V gene TRBV6-1 combines with J gene TRBJ1-1; TRBD1 matches 8 bases. Sequenced input: peripheral blood mononuclear cells (PBMCs). This TCR came from a young man with type 2 diabetes. The CDR3 DNA follows: TGTGCCAGCAGTTCAGGACAGGGTTTGACTGAAGCTTTCTTT. Translating it yields CASSSGQGLTEAFF.